The clone carrying this T cell receptor (beta chain) has at least ten counts. Its antigen remains unidentified. The source of the sample is a study of T-cell reconstitution after alpha-beta-depleted transplantation in children. Germline loops: CDR1 SQVTM, CDR2 ANQGSEA. V lost 7 bases, J lost 0 bases, and 17 bases lay in between. The CDR3 covers 15 residues. Unique molecular identifiers were built into the TCRbeta library. TCRdb ran MiXCR on the PCR reads and lists one entry per CDR3 protein. The table includes about 48,000 distinct CDR3 sequences, under 6% detected once. Study-level results: Newly generated T cells supplied most T-cell counts and diversity one year post-transplant. Expanded clones from the graft, numbering several hundred, reportedly supplied alpha-beta T cells about two months after transplant.

The TCR originated in a female patient aged 2 to 10 who had a stem cell transplant for aplastic anemia, so the T cells may come from the graft donor. Sequencing used PBMCs, mostly from graft donor cells, obtained 60 days after TCRalphabeta/CD19-depleted stem cell transplant. V gene TRBV29-1 combines with J gene TRBJ2-3, with D perhaps matching TRBD2 (7 bases). CDR3 in amino acids: CSAIKGGASTDTQYF. The DNA for the CDR3 is TGCAGCGCTATAAAGGGGGGGGCAAGCACAGATACGCAGTATTTT.